Below are 29 T cell receptor beta chains sequenced from a single sample in a study of blood T cell repertoires in COVID-19. Profiled with immunoSEQ multiplex PCR; TCRdb holds only in-frame clones, not every one. The sample yields around 110,000 clones, around four fifths seen once. The sequenced material came from peripheral blood. The receptors originated from a man in his sixties with active or convalescent COVID-19.

V and J are TRBV7-9 and TRBJ2-1, with 11 positions matching TRBD2. Unmatched junction bases numbered 9, after V lost 5 bases and J lost 12 bases. The CDR3 has 14 amino acids. The germline CDR1 and CDR2 sequences are SEHNR and FQNEAQ (reference sequence). CDR3 nucleotide sequence: TGTGCCAGCAGCCCTAGTGGGCTAGCGGGAGGGCAGTTCTTC. Translated: CASSPSGLAGGQFF.

The V call is TRBV7-2, the J call TRBJ2-7; 12 bases agree with TRBD2. The CDR3 is made up of 14 amino acids. Germline-derived CDR1 and CDR2 are SGHTA and FQGNSA. Trimming cost V 5 bases and J 5 bases; bases outside gene matches: 4. CDR3 protein: CASSRTSGMDEQYF. CDR3 bases: TGTGCCAGCAGCCGGACTAGCGGGATGGACGAGCAGTACTTC.

With regard to this clone: This same CDR3 is encoded by further DNA sequences in the sample. This chain joins TRBV4-3 and TRBJ2-7; TRBD1 matches 12 bases. V lost 4 bases and J lost 6; bases outside the gene matches: 4. CDR3 size: 14 residues. Germline CDR1 and CDR2: LGHNA and YSLEER. Here the CDR3 DNA reads TGCGCCAGCAGCCCGGGACAGGGGGCGTTCGAGCAGTACTTC. This sequence encodes CASSPGQGAFEQYF.

This clone was picked up one time. The chain employs TRBV4-3 and TRBJ2-5; TRBD2 is a possible D gene (6 bases). This CDR3 is built from 13 residues. Germline V CDR1 and CDR2: LGHNA, YSLEER. The V and J ends lost 0 bases and 5 bases respectively, with 7 bases between them. In DNA, the CDR3 is TGCGCCAGCAGCCAAGATCGGGAGGAGACCCAGTACTTC. Its protein product is CASSQDREETQYF.

This chain's CDR3 is CASSGLTGVNEKLFF. CDR3 nucleotides: TGCGCCAGCAGCGGATTGACAGGGGTCAATGAAAAACTGTTTTTT. V and J are TRBV5-1 and TRBJ1-4, with 8 nucleotides matching TRBD1. Germline V gives CDR1 SGHRS, CDR2 YFSETQ. The V segment lost 4 bases and the J segment 5 bases; nucleotides outside the gene matches: 7. The CDR3 is 15 amino acids.

The gene calls are TRBV7-2 and TRBJ2-5, with 7 nucleotides matching TRBD2. The J segment lost 1 base and the V segment lost 5 bases, leaving 7 bases of the junction unmatched. Germline lookup yields CDR1 SGHTA and CDR2 FQGNSA. The length of the CDR3 is 15 residues. The CDR3 DNA is TGTGCCAGCAGCACTCAAGCGGGAAGCCAAGAGACCCAGTACTTC. It yields the protein CASSTQAGSQETQYF.

The chain couples TRBV28 to TRBJ1-1; 11 bases are shared with TRBD1. Germline V gene lookup returns CDR1 MDHEN and CDR2 SYDVKM. V lost 5 bases and J lost 1; bases outside the gene matches: 3. This CDR3 has 15 amino acids. The CDR3 protein is CASSGQGAQNTEAFF. The CDR3 DNA follows: TGTGCCAGCAGTGGACAGGGGGCCCAGAACACTGAAGCTTTCTTT.

This chain's CDR3 is CSGRAGLGETQYF. In DNA, the CDR3 is TGCAGCGGGCGGGCAGGCTTAGGGGAGACCCAGTACTTC. The chain couples TRBV29-1 to TRBJ2-5; D is possibly TRBD2 (5 bases). The CDR3 has 13 amino acids. Trimming cost V 7 bases and J 5 bases, with 17 bases left between them. Germline V gives CDR1 SQVTM, CDR2 ANQGSEA.

The genes are TRBV23-1 and TRBJ2-2; a possible D gene is TRBD1 (5 bases). TRBV23-1 is identified as an open reading frame with a role that is uncertain. V was cut by 0 bases and J by 12 bases, with 26 bases left in between. The CDR3 spans 18 residues. CDR3 sequence (DNA): TGCGCCAGCAGTCAATCGATCCCACAGGCCCCCTACCTGGAAAAGCTGTTTTTT. Residues: CASSQSIPQAPYLEKLFF.

The V call is TRBV9, the J call TRBJ2-7; D is possibly TRBD2 (6 bases). Trimming pared 4 bases from V and 6 bases from J, leaving 23 bases between. Germline CDR1 is SGDLS and CDR2 is YYNGEE. This CDR3 is 16 amino acids long. In nucleotides, the CDR3 is TGTGCCAGCAGCCCGATCGCGGGCGGGACCCCAGTCGAGCAGTACTTC. It specifies CASSPIAGGTPVEQYF.

V is TRBV10-3 and J is TRBJ2-2, with 11 bases that match TRBD2. The CDR3 has 15 amino acids. V shed 7 bases and J 3 bases; nucleotides not matched to a gene: 4. Germline lookup yields CDR1 ENHRY and CDR2 SYGVKD. CDR3 sequence reads: CAITGTSGDTGELFF. For the CDR3, the DNA is TGTGCCATCACCGGGACTAGCGGTGACACCGGGGAGCTGTTTTTT.

The genes are TRBV7-6 and TRBJ2-5; D remains ambiguous. Between the trimmed V and J ends, which lost 5 bases and 5 bases, there was a span of 9 bases. The CDR3 runs 12 residues. Germline assignment: CDR1 SGHVS and CDR2 FNYEAQ. The CDR3 is CASSHSQETQYF. The CDR3 nucleotides are TGTGCCAGCAGCCATTCCCAGGAGACCCAGTACTTC.

The chain employs TRBV2 and TRBJ1-4; 9 nucleotides match TRBD1. J gave up 6 bases and V 1 base, and 0 bases lay outside the gene matches. CDR1 and CDR2 from the germline V gene are SNHLY and FYNNEI. The CDR3 totals 14 residues. CDR3 loop: CASSEGTGDEKLFF. CDR3 nucleotides: TGTGCCAGCAGTGAAGGGACAGGGGATGAAAAACTGTTTTTT.

The rearrangement links TRBV12-3 or TRBV12-4 to TRBJ2-1, with D unclear. V dropped 2 bases and J dropped 7 bases, with 9 bases sitting between them. This CDR3 has 13 amino acids. DNA of the CDR3: TGTGCCAGCAGTTTATTTAATTTGAATGAGCAGTTCTTC. Its translation: CASSLFNLNEQFF.

The V gene is TRBV13, the J gene TRBJ1-2; TRBD1 matches 9 bases. There are 14 residues in the CDR3. The V segment lost 5 bases and the J segment 2 bases; nucleotides outside the gene matches: 3. Per the germline V gene, CDR1 is PRHDT and CDR2 is FYEKMQ (reference sequence). CDR3: CASSIGTGNYGYTF. As DNA, the CDR3 is TGTGCCAGCAGCATCGGGACAGGGAACTATGGCTACACCTTC.

This chain links TRBV5-1 with TRBJ1-5, with 7 bases that match TRBD1. The CDR3 length is 15 residues. Looked up from germline, CDR1 is SGHRS and CDR2 is YFSETQ. The V gene end was trimmed by 2 bases and the J gene end by 0 bases; junction bases not matched to a gene: 2. CDR3 sequence reads: CASSLGTVSNQPQHF. The CDR3 bases are TGCGCCAGCAGCTTAGGGACAGTTAGCAATCAGCCCCAGCATTTT.

The genes are TRBV2 and TRBJ2-1; 12 bases align to TRBD2. V lost 4 bases to trimming and J lost 8 bases; unmatched junction nucleotides: 6. This CDR3 has 15 residues. Germline loops: CDR1 SNHLY, CDR2 FYNNEI. The CDR3 DNA reads as TGTGCCAGCAGTGGACTAGCGGGAGTTGTCGATGAGCAGTTCTTC. This encodes CASSGLAGVVDEQFF.

The V call is TRBV5-4, the J call TRBJ2-7, with D perhaps TRBD2 (6 bases). The V gene lost 5 bases and the J gene lost 7 bases, with 22 bases spanning the gap. This CDR3 has 15 residues. The germline gives CDR1 SGHNT, CDR2 YYREEE (reference sequence). This chain's CDR3 is CASSRSGGLRREQYF. DNA for the CDR3: TGTGCCAGCAGTAGATCCGGGGGACTCCGACGAGAGCAGTACTTC.

The CDR3 loop is CSANELAGDTQYF. CDR3 bases: TGCAGTGCTAATGAACTAGCGGGAGATACGCAGTATTTT. This chain joins TRBV20-1 and TRBJ2-3; TRBD2 agrees at 9 bases. The junction had 4 bases not matched to a gene; V was cut back by 4 bases and J by 5 bases. The CDR3 contains 13 residues. The germline V gene encodes CDR1 DFQATT and CDR2 SNEGSKA (reference sequence).

A word on this clone: The sample contains more than one DNA sequence encoding this CDR3. The genes are TRBV5-1 and TRBJ2-7; no reliable D call. V was cut by 0 bases and J by 2 bases, with 6 bases left in between. Germline V gene data show CDR1 as SGHRS and CDR2 as YFSETQ. The CDR3 is 13 residues long. The CDR3 DNA sequence: TGCGCCAGCAGCTTGGCCCCCGCCTACGAGCAGTACTTC. Translated, it gives CASSLAPAYEQYF.

V and J are TRBV20-1 and TRBJ2-7; D is perhaps TRBD2 (6 bases). V lost 3 bases, J lost 1 base, and 16 bases lay in between. This CDR3 contains 15 residues. Germline CDR1 reads DFQATT; CDR2 reads SNEGSKA (reference sequence). Here the CDR3 reads CSASRSWRGSYEQYF. For the CDR3, the DNA is TGCAGTGCTAGTAGGAGTTGGCGGGGATCCTACGAGCAGTACTTC.

The V gene is TRBV7-9, the J gene TRBJ2-7; the match to TRBD1 covers 7 bases. The CDR3 is made up of 15 amino acids. CDR1 is SEHNR and CDR2 is FQNEAQ in the germline V gene (reference sequence). Unmatched junction bases numbered 10, after V lost 5 bases and J lost 3 bases. CDR3 protein: CASSQTGTNFYEQYF. DNA for the CDR3: TGTGCCAGCAGCCAGACAGGGACCAATTTCTACGAGCAGTACTTC.

The J gene is TRBJ2-1, the V gene TRBV13; D perhaps matches TRBD1 (6 bases). With 4 bases removed from V and 0 bases from J, the gap between germline ends came to 22 bases. From germline, CDR1 is PRHDT and CDR2 FYEKMQ (reference sequence). The CDR3 length is 19 residues. CDR3 DNA: TGTGCCAGCAGCTCAACCACTGACAGGATATTCTCCTCCTACAATGAGCAGTTCTTC. This codes for CASSSTTDRIFSSYNEQFF.

This chain uses TRBV29-1 with TRBJ1-2; 7 bases match TRBD1. The CDR3 has 14 residues. After removal of 6 bases from V and 1 base from J, the junction contained 8 bases not matched to a gene. CDR1 and CDR2 (germline): SQVTM, ANQGSEA. The CDR3: CSVSLTGLNYGYTF. The CDR3 DNA follows: TGCAGCGTCTCACTGACAGGGCTTAACTATGGCTACACCTTC. The full variable domain, with the rest looked up from reference TRBV29-1 and TRBJ1-2, is SAVISQKPSRDICQRGTSLTIQCQVDSQVTMMFWYRQQPGQSLTLIATANQGSEATYESGFVIDKFPISRPNLTFSTLTVSNMSPEDSSIYLCSVSLTGLNYGYTFGSGTRLTVV.

The gene calls are TRBV5-6 and TRBJ1-5, with TRBD1 matching over 11 bases. Trimming cost V 2 bases and J 7 bases; bases outside gene matches: 2. Germline V gene data show CDR1 as SGHDT and CDR2 as YYEEEE. The CDR3 has 14 amino acids. The CDR3 is CASSLGTGGQPQHF. The CDR3 region has the DNA TGTGCCAGCAGCTTAGGGACAGGGGGACAGCCCCAGCATTTT.

This clone has a count of ten or more. The chain couples TRBV19 to TRBJ2-2; 9 positions match TRBD2. Germline CDR1 is LNHDA and CDR2 is SQIVND (reference sequence). V shed 2 bases, J shed 6 bases, and the junction held 7 bases outside the gene matches. The CDR3 length is 16 residues. The CDR3 loop reads CASSIKAGGPSGELFF. For the CDR3, the DNA is TGTGCCAGTAGTATAAAGGCGGGAGGGCCATCCGGGGAGCTGTTTTTT.

V and J are TRBV5-1 and TRBJ2-7; a weak D match, TRBD1 (5 bases). V gave up 0 bases and J gave up 2 bases, with 15 bases separating them. The CDR3 consists of 16 residues. Per the germline V gene, CDR1 is SGHRS and CDR2 is YFSETQ. This chain's CDR3 is CASSLGRRGNPYEQYF. The CDR3 DNA follows: TGCGCCAGCAGCTTGGGTCGTAGGGGAAATCCCTACGAGCAGTACTTC.

V usage is TRBV11-2 and J usage is TRBJ2-7; 8 bases fit TRBD1. The CDR3 is 19 residues long. Germline V lookup: CDR1 SGHAT, CDR2 FQNNGV. Trimming cost V 0 bases and J 3 bases; bases outside gene matches: 16. CDR3 in amino acids: CASSLDPNRGNPSGYEQYF. CDR3 coding DNA: TGTGCCAGCAGCTTAGATCCTAACAGGGGGAATCCCTCGGGCTACGAGCAGTACTTC.

The chain recombines TRBV18 with TRBJ2-6, with 8 nucleotides matching TRBD1. J gave up 1 base and V 5 bases, and 10 bases lay outside the gene matches. The CDR3 is made up of 18 amino acids. CDR1 and CDR2 from the germline V gene are KGHSH and LQKENI. The CDR3 loop is CASSSRDRYSSGANVLTF. The CDR3 DNA is TGTGCCAGCTCATCACGGGACAGGTACTCTTCTGGGGCCAACGTCCTGACTTTC.